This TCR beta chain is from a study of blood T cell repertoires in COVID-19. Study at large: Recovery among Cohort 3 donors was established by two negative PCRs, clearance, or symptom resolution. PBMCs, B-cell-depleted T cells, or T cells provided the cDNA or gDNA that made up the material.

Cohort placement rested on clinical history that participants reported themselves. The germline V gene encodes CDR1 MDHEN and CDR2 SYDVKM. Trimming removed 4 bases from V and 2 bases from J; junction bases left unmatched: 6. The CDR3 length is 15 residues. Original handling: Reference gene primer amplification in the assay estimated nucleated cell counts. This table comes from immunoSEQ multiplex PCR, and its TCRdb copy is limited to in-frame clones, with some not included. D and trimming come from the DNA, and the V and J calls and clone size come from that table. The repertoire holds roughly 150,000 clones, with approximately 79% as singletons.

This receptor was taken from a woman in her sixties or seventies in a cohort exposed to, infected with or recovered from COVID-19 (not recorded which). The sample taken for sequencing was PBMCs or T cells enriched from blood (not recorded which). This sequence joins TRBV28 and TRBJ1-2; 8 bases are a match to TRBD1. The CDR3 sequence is CASSSAGTGNYGYTF. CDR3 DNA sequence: TGTGCCAGCAGTTCCGCCGGGACAGGCAACTATGGCTACACCTTC.